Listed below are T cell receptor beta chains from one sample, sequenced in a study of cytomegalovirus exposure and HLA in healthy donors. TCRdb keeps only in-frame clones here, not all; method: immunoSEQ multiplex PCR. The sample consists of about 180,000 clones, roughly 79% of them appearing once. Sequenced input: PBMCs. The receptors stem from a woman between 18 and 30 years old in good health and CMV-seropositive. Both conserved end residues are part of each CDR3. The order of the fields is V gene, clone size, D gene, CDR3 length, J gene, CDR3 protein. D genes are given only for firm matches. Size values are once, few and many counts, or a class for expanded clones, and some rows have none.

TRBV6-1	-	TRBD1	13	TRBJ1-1	CASSEDRDSWSFF
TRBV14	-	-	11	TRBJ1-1	CASQQGTEAFF
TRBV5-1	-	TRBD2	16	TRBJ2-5	CASGLVYRTREETQYF
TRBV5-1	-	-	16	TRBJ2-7	CASSLGHSTEGYEQYF
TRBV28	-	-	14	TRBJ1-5	CASSFPPGNQPQHF
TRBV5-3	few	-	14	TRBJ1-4	CARSTGLGYEKLFF
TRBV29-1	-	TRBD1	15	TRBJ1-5	CSVVYQGQSNQPQHF
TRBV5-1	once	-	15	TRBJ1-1	CASSRGALRDTEAFF
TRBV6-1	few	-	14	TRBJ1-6	CASSPARDNSPLHF
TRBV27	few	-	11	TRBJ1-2	CASTQAYGYTF
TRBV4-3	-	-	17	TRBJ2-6	CASSQDSKSSGANVLTF
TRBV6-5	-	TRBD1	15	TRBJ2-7	CASSYSGQGYNEQYF
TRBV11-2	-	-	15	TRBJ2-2	CASRPVQGNTGELFF
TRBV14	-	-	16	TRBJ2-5	CASSPRTQTPQETQYF
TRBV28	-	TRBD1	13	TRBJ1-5	CASMAGGTQPQHF
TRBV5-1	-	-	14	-	CASRDDSSSYEQYF
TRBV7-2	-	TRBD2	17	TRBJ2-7	CASSLAWAGGPGGEQYF
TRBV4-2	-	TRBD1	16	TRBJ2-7	CASSQAPGTGEYEQYF
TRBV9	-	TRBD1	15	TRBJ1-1	CASSASGTGNTEAFF
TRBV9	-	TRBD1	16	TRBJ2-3	CASSVERGHSTDTQYF
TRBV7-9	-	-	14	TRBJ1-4	CASSPLGPNEKLFF
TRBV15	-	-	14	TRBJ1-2	CATSRDTGNYGYTF
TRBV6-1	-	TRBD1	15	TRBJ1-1	CASSEGQNYLPEAFF
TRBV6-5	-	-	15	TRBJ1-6	CASRRTTPYNSPLHF
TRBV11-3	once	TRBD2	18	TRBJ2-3	CASSSTSGGPRTTDTQYF
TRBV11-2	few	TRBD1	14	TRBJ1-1	CASSGATGVLKAFF
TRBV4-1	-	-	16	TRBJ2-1	CASSQEGASGYNEQFF
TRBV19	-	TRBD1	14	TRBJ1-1	CASTIGGANTEAFF
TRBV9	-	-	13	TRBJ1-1	CASSLNTNTEAFF
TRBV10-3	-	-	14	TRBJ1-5	CAISESSQGQPQHF
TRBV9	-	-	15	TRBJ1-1	CASSVLAGLSTEAFF